A single sample gave rise to the 16 T cell receptor beta chains below, sequenced in a study of T cell responses to AZD1222 COVID-19 vaccine listed by TCRdb under 2021. The time point label for this specimen denotes: baseline before first vaccination. The library was prepared using the immunoSEQ multiplex PCR assay. TCRdb limited this immuneACCESS table to in-frame rearrangements with V and J called. A share of clones is missing; checked studies link under half to unresolved V genes, and the rest is unexplained. For this sample the table gives more than 250,000 clones, of which roughly 93% were detected only once. Clones ranked in the top ten supply roughly 0.51% of the sample. Sequences were derived from peripheral blood, sampled on day 0 of AZD1222 vaccination. These receptors were taken from an adult in good health.

The chain joins TRBV29-1 to TRBJ1-6, with 9 bases matching TRBD1. CDR1 is SQVTM and CDR2 is ANQGSEA in the germline V gene. Trimming at V came to 7 bases and at J to 9 bases, leaving 7 bases not matched to a gene. CDR3 length: 13 amino acids. DNA for the CDR3: TGCAGCGCCCGGGACAGGGAATCTTCACCCCTCCACTTT. Its translation is CSARDRESSPLHF.

CDR3 coding DNA: TGTGCCAGCAGTTTATCAGGGATTACTCAGTACTTC. This sequence encodes CASSLSGITQYF. The V and J genes are TRBV28 and TRBJ2-4, with TRBD1 as a possible D gene (5 bases). Germline assignment: CDR1 MDHEN and CDR2 SYDVKM. The CDR3 runs to 12 residues. The V gene lost 1 base and the J gene lost 12 bases, with 10 bases spanning the gap.

The gene calls are TRBV2 and TRBJ2-3; D may be TRBD1 (5 bases). This CDR3 is 13 amino acids long. Trimming took 9 bases from V and 6 from J, leaving 16 bases between them. The germline gives CDR1 SNHLY, CDR2 FYNNEI. The CDR3 region is CASNKGVVDTQYF. CDR3 DNA sequence: TGTGCCAGTAACAAAGGGGTGGTGGATACGCAGTATTTT.

V and J are TRBV11-1 and TRBJ1-3, with D possibly matching TRBD1 (5 bases). V dropped 7 bases and J dropped 2 bases, with 12 bases sitting between them. Germline CDR1 reads SGHAT; CDR2 reads FQDESV (reference sequence). This CDR3 region has 14 residues. CDR3: CASTPGEPGNTIYF. In DNA, the CDR3 is TGTGCCAGCACCCCGGGGGAGCCTGGAAACACCATATATTTT.

The chain employs TRBV28 and TRBJ2-1; 9 bases align to TRBD1. Trimming at V came to 5 bases and at J to 11 bases, leaving 10 bases not matched to a gene. Germline V gene sequence: CDR1 MDHEN, CDR2 SYDVKM. The CDR3 is made up of 14 amino acids. The CDR3 nucleotides read TGTGCCAGCAGTCCCCGGACAGGGGATCAAAAGCAGTTCTTC. The encoded protein is CASSPRTGDQKQFF.

The V gene is TRBV6-1, the J gene TRBJ1-1; TRBD1 matches at 8 bases. The V segment lost 4 bases and the J segment 5 bases; nucleotides outside the gene matches: 6. In germline, CDR1 is MNHNS, CDR2 SASEGT. The CDR3 totals 14 residues. CDR3 DNA sequence: TGTGCCAGCAGTGGGACAGGGCGACGGACTGAAGCTTTCTTT. It encodes CASSGTGRRTEAFF.

This chain joins TRBV5-1 and TRBJ2-5, with D hard to call. CDR1 SGHRS and CDR2 YFSETQ come from the germline V gene. There are 13 residues in the CDR3. V gave up 0 bases and J gave up 2 bases, with 5 bases separating them. The DNA of the CDR3 is TGCGCCAGCAGCTTGGGAGGTCAAGAGACCCAGTACTTC. This sequence encodes CASSLGGQETQYF. Full variable domain (remainder filled in from reference TRBV5-1 and TRBJ2-5): KAGVTQTPRYLIKTRGQQVTLSCSPISGHRSVSWYQQTPGQGLQFLFEYFSETQRNKGNFPGRFSGRQFSNSRSEMNVSTLELGDSALYLCASSLGGQETQYFGPGTRLLVL.

CDR3 coding DNA: TGTGCCAGCAGCGTAACGGGACAGGGGCGGTATGGCTACACCTTC. This encodes CASSVTGQGRYGYTF. This rearrangement joins TRBV9 to TRBJ1-2; 10 bases fit TRBD1. Germline CDR1 reads SGDLS; CDR2 reads YYNGEE. V lost 1 base and J lost 5; bases outside the gene matches: 5. The CDR3 runs to 15 residues.

V and J are TRBV9 and TRBJ1-2, with D unclear. Germline CDR1 reads SGDLS; CDR2 reads YYNGEE. CDR3 length: 13 residues. V was shortened by 5 bases and J by 4 bases, with 12 bases between the two germline ends. DNA for the CDR3: TGTGCCAGCAGTGGTGGGGTTTCCTATGGCTACACCTTC. Translation: CASSGGVSYGYTF.

The chain is built from TRBV19 and TRBJ2-1, with 8 nucleotides matching TRBD2. This CDR3 is built from 16 residues. The V gene's germline CDR1 is LNHDA and CDR2 SQIVND (reference sequence). V gave up 3 bases and J gave up 0 bases; unmatched junction bases: 4. CDR3 sequence: CASSIGSGGSYNEQFF. The CDR3 DNA reads TGTGCCAGTAGTATCGGAAGCGGGGGCTCCTACAATGAGCAGTTCTTC.

The chain combines TRBV7-2 with TRBJ1-2; D is possibly TRBD1 (5 bases). Per the germline V gene, CDR1 is SGHTA and CDR2 is FQGNSA. The CDR3 totals 16 residues. Trimming left V 5 bases short and J 2 bases short, with 18 bases between. Here the CDR3 reads CASSPHDRKSNYGYTF. Written as DNA, the CDR3 is TGTGCCAGCAGCCCACACGACAGAAAGAGCAACTATGGCTACACCTTC.

This clone was counted once. The J gene is TRBJ2-1, the V gene TRBV29-1; no clear D gene. From germline, CDR1 is SQVTM and CDR2 ANQGSEA. V was cut by 6 bases and J by 10 bases, with 16 bases left in between. The CDR3 is made up of 12 amino acids. The CDR3 coding sequence is TGCAGCGTGGTTACGCTGGGTAACGAGCAGTTCTTC. It specifies CSVVTLGNEQFF.

The V and J genes are TRBV10-3 and TRBJ1-1; the match to TRBD1 covers 7 bases. CDR1 ENHRY and CDR2 SYGVKD come from the germline V gene. CDR3 length: 14 residues. The V gene end was trimmed by 5 bases and the J gene end by 5 bases; junction bases not matched to a gene: 8. In nucleotides, the CDR3 is TGTGCCATCAGTTCCCAGGGGGGTAGTACTGAAGCTTTCTTT. Protein sequence: CAISSQGGSTEAFF.

V and J are TRBV6-1 and TRBJ2-7; 12 bases are shared with TRBD1. The CDR3 covers 14 residues. With V trimmed by 7 bases and J by 6 bases, 7 bases remained unmatched. Germline lookup yields CDR1 MNHNS and CDR2 SASEGT. The CDR3: CASTGGQGAGEQYF. CDR3 coding DNA: TGTGCCAGCACGGGGGGACAGGGGGCTGGCGAGCAGTACTTC.

J is TRBJ2-3 and V is TRBV25-1; TRBD1 might be the D (6 bases). The CDR3 is 17 residues long. The V gene's germline CDR1 is MGHDK and CDR2 SYGVNS. Trimming left V 6 bases short and J 2 bases short, with 21 bases between. As DNA, the CDR3 is TGTGCCAGCAGGTTAGACAGGATGCTGCTCATCACAGATACGCAGTATTTT. It specifies CASRLDRMLLITDTQYF.

J is TRBJ2-7 and V is TRBV24-1; TRBD2 aligns across 8 bases. Germline loops: CDR1 KGHDR, CDR2 SFDVKD. This CDR3 has 15 residues. The trim removed 2 bases at V and 5 bases at J, leaving 7 bases unmatched. CDR3 region: CATSDSAGGRDEQYF. CDR3 nucleotide sequence: TGTGCCACCAGTGATTCGGCGGGAGGTCGTGACGAGCAGTACTTC.